Sequencing of this TCR beta chain was carried out in a study of cytomegalovirus exposure and HLA in healthy donors (dated 2017 in TCRdb). Study-wide context: An earlier analysis of roughly 500 of the donors reported roughly 300 Gb of sequence data and about 120 million unique TCR beta sequences obtained from roughly 170 million T cells. An early release that covered roughly 600 HLA-typed donors contained approximately 300 gigabases of sequencing data and about 84 million unique TCR sequences. Among the roughly 380 genotyped donors, around 81% belonged to the genetic ancestry cluster associated with self-reported Caucasian donors. The study was designed to test whether signatures of past pathogen exposure could be identified by cataloging public T cell receptors. The study used immunosequencing to profile the T cell repertoires of 670 or so subjects and linked those repertoires to cytomegalovirus serostatus. A separate validation cohort of over a hundred different subjects was used in addition to the 666-subject first cohort. The study combined high-throughput TCR immunosequencing, statistical association of individual TCRs with disease status, and machine learning to predict cytomegalovirus infection status. A later analysis re-analyzed previously published TCR beta repertoires from 600 to 850 donors and added high-resolution HLA genotyping to study TCR occurrence patterns. In the later analysis, no new phenotypic data were used to find candidate immune exposures; instead, reliance was placed on TCR beta sequences and their occurrence across donors. To decide whether each TCR beta V gene segment behaved as functional or pseudogenic, an earlier analysis of nearly 600 of the donors relied on high-throughput TCR beta sequencing. Donor age, sex, ethnicity and CMV serostatus were compiled alongside the repertoire data. A later genetic analysis took genome-wide SNP genotypes for about three fifths of the 666 donors and used that subset as a discovery cohort. Every repertoire in the discovery cohort had been generated on one and the same sequencing platform. HLA typing covered class I and class II loci at four-digit resolution. The number of typed donors differed by locus: roughly 629-640 for A, B, C, DRB1 and DQB1; roughly 510 for DQA1; 606 for DPA1; and some 470 for DPB1. A handful of DR-DQ haplotypes were handled as single units for association and clustering because linkage in the cohort was strong. Across some 400 genotyped donors of the cohort, an average of approximately 200,000 unique TCR beta nucleotide sequences per donor were sequenced, and approximately 17% of those sequences were non-productive. Overall results and qualifications from the work: According to a later analysis, TCR association rates differed among HLA loci, with DRB1 alleles showing the most associated TCRs and HLA-C alleles showing the fewest. Most TCR sequences were observed very rarely across donors, whereas some public TCRs were present in many individuals. In a later genetic analysis, a missense DCLRE1C variant was associated with V-gene and J-gene trimming of TCR beta chains, and the association was replicated in an independent cohort. A further reported finding was that TCR beta sequences accurately predicted the HLA-A and HLA-B alleles for most subjects in the first cohort. Broadly in line with IMGT annotations, most TCR beta V segments showed up in productive rearrangements about 87% or about 30% of the time in an earlier analysis of about 500 of the donors. A later analysis reported that several top co-occurrence clusters appeared linked to parvovirus B19, influenza, CMV and Epstein-Barr virus. A later genetic analysis reported fewer N-insertions in productive TCRs among donors in an Asian-associated ancestry cluster than the roughly 700-donor mean. The only immune exposure information available for the cohort was CMV serostatus. A cluster of highly shared sequence variants was judged likely to be a technical artifact of the sequencing pipeline. A later analysis associated about 17,000 TCR beta sequences with specific HLA alleles at a false discovery rate of 0.05. When HLA alleles, especially DR and DQ, strongly co-occurred, TCR associations were difficult to assign to individual alleles. Because counts were too low, 15 to 20 rarely observed V segments, including chromosome 9 orphons, were excluded from the earlier analysis of 587 of the donors. According to a later analysis, most CMV-associated TCR beta chains appeared to be HLA-restricted, and the HLA associations seemed to be driven largely by CMV exposure. The classifier was reported to diagnose cytomegalovirus status with high specificity and sensitivity in both the original and validation cohorts. Only TCR beta chains were sequenced in this cohort, and the absence of alpha or paired-chain data limited detectable features. Because HLA typing was unavailable for some donors at each locus, only the typed subset was used in association tests. In a later analysis, HLA-associated TCR beta chains were found to be more clonally expanded and to have lower generation probabilities than equally common non-associated chains. Linkage disequilibrium might explain the correlated functional status among segregating V segments, but an unknown experimental factor could not be ruled out. The study listed approximately 150 TCR beta chains as associated with cytomegalovirus. Presence/absence analyses assumed roughly uniform sequencing depth across donors, an assumption that may not hold. Because the 87-base-pair reads could not distinguish some IMGT-functional V segments, including TRBV6-2 and TRBV6-3, those segments were excluded. A few of the identified cytomegalovirus-associated TCR beta chains were confirmed in vitro to be specific for cytomegalovirus antigens. The authors suggested that the approach could potentially be generalized to other disease states and immunological phenotypes.

On this clone: It lacks a known antigen. Qualities for individual bases were not recorded, and no much larger clone is one base off.

The cohort consisted of 600 to 700 healthy bone marrow donors. At the time of sampling, every cohort member was nominally healthy, though immune exposures that went unrecorded were likely present. The donor was CMV seropositive and belonged to the group of some 290 seropositive cohort members. A peripheral blood sample was collected from each donor, and TCR beta sequencing was performed on peripheral blood mononuclear cells. The Qiagen DNeasy Blood Extraction Kit was used to extract genomic DNA from the blood cell samples. CDR1 and CDR2 are drawn from the germline V gene: SGHRS, YFSETQ. Measured from the cysteine to the phenylalanine, the CDR3 is 15 residues long. Just CDR3 DNA is preserved here, 45 bases in frame from base 1. At the junction V is shortened by 5 bases and J by 0 bases, with 11 bases in between. Libraries came from the immunoSEQ multiplex PCR assay. A mixture of 60 forward primers for TCR Vbeta segments and 13 reverse primers for TCR Jbeta segments was used in the multiplex PCR. Amplification of the CDR3 region of rearranged TCR beta genes was performed with a multiplex PCR assay on genomic DNA. Amplified TCR beta libraries were sequenced as 87-base-pair reads on the Illumina HiSeq System. Concerning the study's data processing: Across the 670 or so repertoires, a later analysis counted tens of millions of unique TCR beta chains, roughly 11 million of which were shared by at least two donors. Raw reads were error-corrected and collapsed into unique sequences with a nearest-neighbor algorithm that merged closely related sequences to remove PCR and sequencing errors. CDR3 sequences were aligned to IMGT reference sequences to assign V, D and J gene segments. Each retained sequence needed at least a six-nucleotide match to both a V gene segment and a J gene segment. A rearrangement counted as productive if the CDR3 had no stop codons and remained in frame with V and J, and every other rearrangement counted as non-productive. CDR3 was defined by IMGT convention, running from the second conserved V-encoded cysteine to the conserved J-encoded phenylalanine. Sequences without an unambiguous match to a single V gene segment were excluded from the earlier analysis of about 600 of the donors. An earlier analysis of several hundred of the donors called V segments functional above 56.7% productive rearrangements and segregating when the between-donor standard deviation exceeded 5%. A statistical classification framework was developed to diagnose cytomegalovirus status using the catalog of TCR beta chain sequences. V and J gene assignment, in a later analysis, came from comparing TCR nucleotide sequences with IMGT/GENE-DB human TR gene sequences. The TCRdist pipeline was used in a later analysis to assign CDR3 sequences and most-parsimonious VDJ recombination scenarios. In a later analysis, each TCR beta chain was defined by its CDR3 amino acid sequence together with its V-gene family, and reads without a unique V-gene family were excluded. A later analysis removed 550 to 650 highly shared, low-generation-probability nucleotide sequences to deal with suspected cross-contamination and a sequencing artifact. In a later analysis, a clonal expansion index for each public chain was calculated from normalized within-repertoire ranks of inferred template counts. Generation probabilities in a later analysis came from a VDJ recombination model fitted to out-of-frame rearrangements, and those results were checked against IGoR. In a later analysis, hypergeometric tests were used to score TCR-TCR, TCR-HLA and TCR-CMV co-occurrence, with a repertoire-size bias correction applied to TCR pairs. In a later analysis, false discovery rates were estimated by permuting HLA or CMV assignments 20 times. In a later analysis, co-occurring TCRs were grouped using DBSCAN, and TCRdist sequence similarity was added for clustering within HLA-allele-positive subsets. For co-occurrence clustering, repertoires with fewer than 30,000 or more than 120,000 public chains were excluded, along with four or five repertoires with anomalous nucleotide sharing. Imported from immuneACCESS, the table was reduced by TCRdb to in-frame sequences with V and J called. These copies leave out some clones; in studies compared against another copy, an unresolved V gene accounts for under half, and the cause of the remainder is not known. The V and J calls and clone size were taken over from that table, and D and trimming were inferred from the DNA. This sample has around 170,000 clones in its table, and 84% of those were observed once. The ten top clones hold around 2.8% of the sample.

This clonotype was obtained from a woman aged 45-65 years in good health and CMV-seropositive. What was sequenced was PBMCs. The chain is encoded by TRBV5-1 joined to TRBJ2-2, with TRBD2 perhaps the D gene, on 6 matching bases. The sequence in DNA is TGCGCCAGCAGTGGCGGGGCTTCGAACACCGGGGAGCTGTTTTTT. Its protein product is CASSGGASNTGELFF.